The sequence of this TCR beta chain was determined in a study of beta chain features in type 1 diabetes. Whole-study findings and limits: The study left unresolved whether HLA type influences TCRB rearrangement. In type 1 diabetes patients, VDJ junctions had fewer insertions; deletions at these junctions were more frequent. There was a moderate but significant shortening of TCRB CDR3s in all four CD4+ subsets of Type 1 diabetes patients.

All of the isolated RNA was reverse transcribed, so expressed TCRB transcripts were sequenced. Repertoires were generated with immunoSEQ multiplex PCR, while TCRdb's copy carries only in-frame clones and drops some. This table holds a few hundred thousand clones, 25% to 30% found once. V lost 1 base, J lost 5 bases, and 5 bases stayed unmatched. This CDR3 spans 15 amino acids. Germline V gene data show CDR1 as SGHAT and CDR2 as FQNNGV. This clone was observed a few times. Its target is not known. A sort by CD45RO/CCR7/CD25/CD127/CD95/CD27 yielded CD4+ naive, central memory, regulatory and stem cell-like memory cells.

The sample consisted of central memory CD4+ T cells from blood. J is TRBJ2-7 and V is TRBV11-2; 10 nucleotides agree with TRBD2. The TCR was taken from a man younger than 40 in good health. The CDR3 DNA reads TGTGCCAGCAGCTTAGCTCTAGCGGGAGTCCACGAGCAGTACTTC. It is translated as CASSLALAGVHEQYF. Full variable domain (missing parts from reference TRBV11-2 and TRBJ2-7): EAGVAQSPRYKIIEKRQSVAFWCNPISGHATLYWYQQILGQGPKLLIQFQNNGVVDDSQLPKDRFSAERLKGVDSTLKIQPAKLEDSAVYLCASSLALAGVHEQYFGPGTRLTVT.